The sequence of this T cell receptor (beta chain) was determined in a study of T cell responses to AZD1222 COVID-19 vaccine. In the study overall: Both about-4-week and about-12-week second-dose recipients were combined.

About this clone itself: Its antigen is undetermined.

Study conclusions and caveats: Baseline serology detected seropositivity in only 5 to 7 AZD1222 recipients. Donor demographics were predominantly white British with a female majority; clonal diversity may be underestimated.

Clones were read by immunoSEQ multiplex PCR, and TCRdb kept only the in-frame ones, dropping some. The sample includes around 190,000 clones, roughly 92% of them seen just once. This sequence originates from an adult in good health. This specimen consisted of peripheral blood, obtained on day 0 of AZD1222 vaccination.

The CDR3 sequence: CASSQDGARRGANSPLHF. CDR3 DNA sequence: TGCGCCAGCAGCCAAGATGGGGCACGCAGGGGAGCTAATTCACCCCTCCACTTT. The V gene is TRBV4-1, the J gene TRBJ1-6; D may be TRBD1 (6 bases). Germline CDR1 MGHRA, CDR2 YSYEKL. Trimming shortened V by 0 bases and J by 6 bases, and 18 bases separated the two germline ends. This CDR3 is 18 amino acids long.